This TCR beta chain emerged from a study of T-cell reconstitution after alpha-beta-depleted transplantation in children. This sample's TCRbeta library carried unique molecular identifier barcodes. TCRdb used MiXCR to reprocess the PCR reads, holding one entry per CDR3 protein. The sample has 450,000 to 600,000 distinct CDR3 sequences, 10% to 15% seen once. The CDR3 length is 15 residues. The germline V and J ends were trimmed by 1 base and 1 base, with 14 bases remaining between them. Germline CDR1 reads DFQATT; CDR2 reads SNEGSKA (reference sequence). The gene calls are TRBV20-1 and TRBJ2-7, with D unclear. This sequence was found in a male patient younger than 18 who had a stem cell transplant for acute myeloid leukemia, so the T cells may come from the graft donor. Sequencing was performed on PBMCs, mostly from graft donor cells, taken 360 days after TCRalphabeta/CD19-depleted stem cell transplant. CDR3 DNA sequence: TGCAGTGCTAGAGTCGGTCGAGACCGTTCCTACGAGCAGTACTTC. It yields the protein CSARVGRDRSYEQYF.